These 11 T cell receptor beta chains came from one sample sequenced in a study of tumor-infiltrating lymphocytes in primary liver carcinoma. From approximately 0.5 ug of total RNA, TCR beta-specific cDNA was reverse-transcribed using a constant-region primer. Libraries of TCR beta came from three nested multiplex PCR rounds with slightly modified ARM-PCR. TRBV1-TRBV30 forward primers and a C-beta reverse primer were used in the first two PCR rounds, which each ran for 9 to 10 cycles. TCRdb reprocessed the multiplex PCR reads with MiXCR, giving one entry per CDR3 protein. The data show 35,000 to 45,000 distinct CDR3 sequences, 75% seen once. It was from about 19-30 mg of unsorted bulk tissue that RNA and DNA were co-extracted. Sequenced sample: tumor-adjacent normal liver tissue. The source of these receptors is a young woman with primary liver carcinoma and hepatitis B virus infection.

V gene TRBV28 combines with J gene TRBJ1-2; D unresolved. CDR3 length: 14 amino acids. Trimming left V 5 bases short and J 11 bases short, with 21 bases between. Germline assignment: CDR1 MDHEN and CDR2 SYDVKM. In DNA form, the CDR3 reads TGTGCCAGCAGTCTCGACATGCATCTCGGAGGTTACACCTTC. Its translation is CASSLDMHLGGYTF.

For this clonotype: Given a much more abundant clone one base away, this may be a read error. The rearrangement uses TRBV7-9 and TRBJ2-5, with D maybe TRBD2 (6 bases). Trimming left V 4 bases short and J 5 bases short, with 23 bases between. Germline V gene sequence: CDR1 SEHNR, CDR2 FQNEAQ (reference sequence). This CDR3 is 17 amino acids long. CDR3 DNA: TGTGCCAGCAGCTCATGGACTAACGGTTCTAGAAGGGAGACCCAGTACTTC. Translation: CASSSWTNGSRRETQYF.

The chain recombines TRBV6-1 with TRBJ2-2; D not certain. V was cut by 4 bases and J by 3 bases, with 3 bases left in between. CDR3 length equals 12 residues. Germline assignment: CDR1 MNHNS and CDR2 SASEGT. In DNA form, the CDR3 reads TGTGCCAGCAGTGGGTACACCGGGGAGCTGTTTTTT. Protein: CASSGYTGELFF.

Many counts were recorded for this clonotype. V gene TRBV7-9 combines with J gene TRBJ1-1; no definite D call. This CDR3 has 14 amino acids. Germline V gene sequence: CDR1 SEHNR, CDR2 FQNEAQ (reference sequence). Trimming shortened V by 6 bases and J by 4 bases, and 15 bases separated the two germline ends. The DNA of the CDR3 is TGTGCCAGCAGACTAATGGGAATTTTCACTGAAGCTTTCTTT. Translating gives CASRLMGIFTEAFF.

This clonotype was seen a handful of times. The gene calls are TRBV7-3 and TRBJ2-3; D tentatively fits TRBD1 or TRBD2 (5 bases each). CDR1 is SGHTA, CDR2 FQGTGA, per germline. Trimming removed 5 bases at V and 6 bases at J, with 27 bases between. The CDR3 has 18 amino acids. In nucleotides, the CDR3 is TGTGCCAGCAGCGGGGTTGGAGGACTCGAAGGGCAGGGTGATACGCAGTATTTT. This codes for CASSGVGGLEGQGDTQYF.

Comment on this clonotype: Germline is not matched at one junction end, which may reflect a read error. The rearrangement joins TRBV11-2 to TRBJ2-1; 13 nucleotides align to TRBD2. The germline V gene encodes CDR1 SGHAT and CDR2 FQNNGV. The CDR3 is made up of 16 amino acids. The CDR3 loop reads CASRATSGRVGNEQLF. For the CDR3, the DNA is TGTGCCAGCAGGGCTACTAGCGGGAGGGTCGGCAATGAGCAGCTCTTC. Together with reference TRBV11-2 and TRBJ2-1, the CDR3 gives the full variable domain: EAGVAQSPRYKIIEKRQSVAFWCNPISGHATLYWYQQILGQGPKLLIQFQNNGVVDDSQLPKDRFSAERLKGVDSTLKIQPAKLEDSAVYLCASRATSGRVGNEQLFGPGTRLTVL.

On this clonotype itself: The junction does not match germline at one end; this may be a read error. The chain couples TRBV20-1 to TRBJ1-1; D possibly corresponds to TRBD1 (6 bases). Germline loops: CDR1 DFQATT, CDR2 SNEGSKA (reference sequence). The CDR3 loop spans 15 amino acids. DNA for the CDR3: TGCAATGCTAGAGAATTTGGGACACCGAACACTGAAGCTTTCTTT. Protein sequence: CNAREFGTPNTEAFF.

This clonotype has only a few counts. At one end the junction does not follow the germline gene, possibly because of a read error. The gene calls are TRBV5-1 and TRBJ2-3, with 10 positions matching TRBD1. The end of the DNA is better explained by TRBJ1-5, so the J call may be wrong. CDR3 length: 17 residues. Germline values: CDR1 SGHRS, CDR2 YFSETQ. DNA for the CDR3: TGTGCCAGCAGCATAGGTCATCGGGACAGGGGCACAGATACGCAGCATTTT. It encodes CASSIGHRDRGTDTQHF.

This clonotype was found once. Given the absence of the conserved phenylalanine or tryptophan at the CDR3 end, a read error is likely. Here the CDR3 reads CASCFQGRNQPQHL. The CDR3 DNA is TGTGCCAGCTGCTTCCAGGGTCGGAATCAGCCCCAGCATCTT. This chain joins TRBV5-6 and TRBJ1-5; maybe TRBD1 (5 bases). There are 14 residues in the CDR3. CDR1 is SGHDT and CDR2 is YYEEEE in the germline V gene.

Concerning this clonotype: One junction end does not reproduce the germline sequence, and a read error may be involved. The chain combines TRBV4-2 with TRBJ2-7; unclear D gene. The CDR3 loop spans 13 amino acids. Germline loops: CDR1 LGHNA, CDR2 YNFKEQ. In DNA, the CDR3 is TGTGCCAGTAGCCAGTACATGGTGTACGAGCAGTACTTC. It translates to CASSQYMVYEQYF.

As regards this clonotype: The junction departs from the called germline gene at one end, perhaps through a read error. The chain has TRBV11-2 and TRBJ2-7, with D possibly called TRBD1 or TRBD2 (6 bases each). CDR1 is SGHAT and CDR2 is FQNNGV in the germline V gene. The CDR3 has 17 residues. CDR3 sequence (DNA): TGTGCTAGCAGTATCACAGTGGGGGGCTCTTGGACCTACGAGCAGTACTTC. As protein: CASSITVGGSWTYEQYF.